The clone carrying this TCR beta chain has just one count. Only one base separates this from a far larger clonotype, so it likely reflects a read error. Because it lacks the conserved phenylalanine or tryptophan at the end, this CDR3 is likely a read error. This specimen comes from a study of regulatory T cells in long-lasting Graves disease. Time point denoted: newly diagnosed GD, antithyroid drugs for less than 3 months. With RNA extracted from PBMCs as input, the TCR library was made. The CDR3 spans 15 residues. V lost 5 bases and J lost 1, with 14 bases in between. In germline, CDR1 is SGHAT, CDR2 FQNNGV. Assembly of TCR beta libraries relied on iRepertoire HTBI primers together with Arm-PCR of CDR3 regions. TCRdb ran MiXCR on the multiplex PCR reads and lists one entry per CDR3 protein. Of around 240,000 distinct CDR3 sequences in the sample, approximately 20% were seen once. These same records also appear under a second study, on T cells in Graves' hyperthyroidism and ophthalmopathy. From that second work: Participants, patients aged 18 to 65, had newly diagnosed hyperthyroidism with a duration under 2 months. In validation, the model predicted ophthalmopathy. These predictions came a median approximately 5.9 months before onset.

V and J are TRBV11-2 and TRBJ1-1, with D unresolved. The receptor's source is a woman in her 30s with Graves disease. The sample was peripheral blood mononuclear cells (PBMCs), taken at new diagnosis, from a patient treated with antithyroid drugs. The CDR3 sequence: CASSPPGVENTEAFL. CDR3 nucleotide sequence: TGTGCCAGCAGCCCCCCCGGGGTCGAGAACACTGAAGCTTTCTTG.